The T cell receptor (beta chain) described here comes from a study of OX40 agonist ivuxolimab in advanced cancers. Study-wide context: Ivuxolimab was an agonistic, fully human IgG2 monoclonal antibody directed against OX40 (CD134), a costimulatory receptor. Partial responses occurred in three dose-escalation patients, of whom one had hepatocellular carcinoma and two had cutaneous melanoma. Intravenous ivuxolimab was administered to patients every 2 weeks at six dose levels: 0.01, 0.1, 0.3, 1.5, 3 and 10 mg/kg. The dose-escalation cohort was roughly 83% male with a mean age of 60 years, ranging from roughly 23 to 80. Prior anti-PD-1, anti-PD-L1 or anti-CTLA-4 therapy was permitted, and about 40% of dose-escalation patients had received checkpoint inhibitors. The paper covers the monotherapy dose-escalation part of the phase I ivuxolimab trial, which included N of about 50 patients. The purpose of peripheral TCRbeta sequencing was to test whether ivuxolimab changed TCR sequence diversity and led to clonal T-cell expansion. Among the approximately 54 dose-escalation patients, some 19 had hepatocellular carcinoma, around 15 melanoma, 9 renal cell carcinoma and 9 head and neck cancer.

To sequence the TCRbeta CDR3 region, genomic DNA was isolated from the sorted cells. The immunoSEQ Assay was used to sequence the TCRbeta CDR3 regions. The source is immuneACCESS, and TCRdb retained only in-frame sequences with V and J called. Part of the clones is not carried over; for the studies checked, unresolved V genes explain less than half of this, and the remainder is unexplained. For this sample there are over 75,000 clones; under 95% appear just once. 0.25% to 0.35% of the sample goes to the ten largest clones. On this clone: Its antigen is currently not known. Base qualities are missing; no much larger clone stands one base away.

There are 15 amino acids in the CDR3, from cysteine to phenylalanine inclusive. Only the CDR3 portion is preserved as DNA: 45 bases, with reading frame beginning at the first base. Based on the germline V gene, the CDR1 and CDR2 sequences are SGHRS and YFSETQ. The junction shows trimming of 3 bases on V and 3 bases on J, plus 13 bases between the germline ends. The trial excluded patients who had a history of autoimmune disease or were on systemic immunosuppression. Peripheral blood for TCR sequencing was collected from all dose cohorts at baseline, on cycle 4 day 1, and on cycle 7 day 1. Samples were obtained from an open-label, multicenter, first-in-human phase I dose-escalation trial of ivuxolimab. The trial enrolled adults with locally advanced or metastatic head and neck squamous cell, hepatocellular, melanoma or renal cell carcinoma. Before TCR sequencing, CD4+ T cells and CD8+ T cells were sorted from peripheral blood as separate populations.

Study-wide findings and limitations: After ivuxolimab, more expanded clones were found on average in CD8+ T cells than in CD4+ T cells. At doses from 0.1 to 3.0 mg/kg, clonal expansion was seen in both CD4+ and CD8+ blood T cells between baseline and week 6. Low levels of normalized T-cell clonal expansion were also seen in some patients who did not respond. The antigen specificity of the clonally expanded peripheral T cells was not determined. Partial responders in the 0.1-3.0 mg/kg groups had among the lowest normalized peripheral clonal expansion, especially among CD8+ T cells.

This clonotype was sampled from an adult with an advanced solid tumor such as melanoma, head and neck, liver or kidney cancer. The sequences come from CD4+ or CD8+ T cells sorted from blood, collected in a trial of the OX40 agonist ivuxolimab. The rearranged segments are TRBV5-1 and TRBJ1-5; TRBD1 could be the D gene, as 6 bases match. The encoded CDR3 is CASSSRGGANQPQHF. In nucleotide form, the sequence is TGCGCCAGCAGCTCTCGCGGGGGGGCCAATCAGCCCCAGCATTTT.